These T cell receptor beta chains were read from a single sample in a study of T cells in localized non-small cell lung cancer. TCRdb keeps only in-frame clones here, not all; method: immunoSEQ multiplex PCR. The repertoire holds more than 25,000 clones, with more than 75% as singletons. The starting material was peripheral blood, obtained before any cancer treatment. Receptors originate from a female donor older than 55 with stage III squamous cell lung carcinoma. The CDR3 runs from the conserved cysteine through the conserved F or W. Fields, in order: V gene, clone size, CDR3 length, D gene, J gene, CDR3 DNA, CDR3 protein. The D gene is left open where the match is weak. Clone size is not always given. Where it is, it says once, few, many or a class for expanded clones.

>TRBV5-4|-|14|TRBD1|TRBJ2-3
TGTGCCAGCAGCGTAGACAGGGGGGGGGATACGCAGTATTTT
CASSVDRGGDTQYF
>TRBV10-2|-|13|-|TRBJ2-1
TGCGCCAGCAGACCTACATCCACGGGGGAGCAGTTCTTC
CASRPTSTGEQFF
>TRBV29-1|-|13|-|TRBJ2-7
TGCAGCGTTGAAGGAGACAGGCGGTACGAGCAGTACTTC
CSVEGDRRYEQYF
>TRBV19|-|12|-|TRBJ2-5
TGTGCCAGTAGTATGTCCTCGGAGACCCAGTACTTC
CASSMSSETQYF
>TRBV2|-|13|-|TRBJ2-7
TGTGCCAGCACCCAGACACCCTCCTACGAGCAGTACTTC
CASTQTPSYEQYF
>TRBV30|-|15|-|TRBJ2-7
TGTGCCTGGAGTGTCGGACCTCACAGCTCCTACGAGCAGTACTTC
CAWSVGPHSSYEQYF
>TRBV7-3|-|16|TRBD1|TRBJ2-3
TGTGCCAGCAGCCAAGGACAGGGGGCAGGCACAGATACGCAGTATTTT
CASSQGQGAGTDTQYF
>TRBV5-1|-|16|-|TRBJ2-7
TGCGCCAGCAGCAAGGCCGGAGGGCTCTATTCTTACGAGCAGTACTTC
CASSKAGGLYSYEQYF
>TRBV6-5|-|14|-|TRBJ1-1
TGTGCCAGCAATAAGGATAGGAGGGCCACTGAAGCTTTCTTT
CASNKDRRATEAFF
>TRBV10-2|-|13|TRBD1|TRBJ2-7
TGCGCCAGCAGTGCGGACAGGGGGTACGAGCAGTACTTC
CASSADRGYEQYF
>TRBV20-1|-|10|-|TRBJ2-1
TGCAGTGCGTACGCGAGTGAGCAGTTCTTC
CSAYASEQFF
>TRBV15|-|16|-|TRBJ1-2
TGTGCCACCAGCAGAGATCGACCAGGCAGCCCTTATGGCTACACCTTC
CATSRDRPGSPYGYTF
>TRBV6-5|-|14|-|TRBJ2-1
TGTGCCAGCAGTTACGGACAGACAGTGAATGAGCAGTTCTTC
CASSYGQTVNEQFF
>TRBV2|-|13|-|TRBJ2-5
TGTGCCAGCAGTGAAAACAGGGAAGAGACCCAGTACTTC
CASSENREETQYF
>TRBV30|-|18|TRBD1|TRBJ1-1
TGTGCCTGGAGTGTACGTATCGGGACAGGGGGCTTGAACACTGAAGCTTTCTTT
CAWSVRIGTGGLNTEAFF
>TRBV10-2|-|13|TRBD2|TRBJ2-1
TGCGCCACCGGACTAGCGGGGAACAATGAGCAGTTCTTC
CATGLAGNNEQFF
>TRBV7-2|-|15|-|TRBJ1-3
TGTGCCAGCAGACCACCCCGGGTAGGAGGAAACACCATATATTTT
CASRPPRVGGNTIYF
>TRBV2|-|14|TRBD1|TRBJ2-5
TGTGCCAGCAGAAGGGACAGGGAAGTGGAGACCCAGTACTTC
CASRRDREVETQYF
>TRBV19|-|16|TRBD2|TRBJ2-1
TGTGCCAGTAGCCCAGGGAGCGGGAGGCTCAACAATGAGCAGTTCTTC
CASSPGSGRLNNEQFF
>TRBV7-2|-|13|-|TRBJ2-7
TGTGCCAGCAGCTTTAGCCAGGGTTACGAGCAGTACTTC
CASSFSQGYEQYF
>TRBV5-1|-|16|TRBD1|TRBJ2-1
TGCGCCAGCAGCTTGGCCACACAGGGGTCCTACAATGAGCAGTTCTTC
CASSLATQGSYNEQFF
>TRBV6-1|-|15|TRBD1|TRBJ2-7
TGTGCCAGCAGTGGATTCCGGGACAGCCACTACGAGCAGTACTTC
CASSGFRDSHYEQYF
>TRBV7-9|once|14|-|TRBJ2-5
TGTGCCAGCAGCTTAATGTCCGGGAGACAGACCCAGTACTTC
CASSLMSGRQTQYF
>TRBV18|few|13|-|TRBJ2-7
TGTGCCAGCTCACGAGGGCCAGACTACGAGCAGTACTTC
CASSRGPDYEQYF
>TRBV28|-|14|-|TRBJ1-6
TGTGCCAGCACTATGGCGGGGGGCCATTCACCCCTCCACTTT
CASTMAGGHSPLHF
>TRBV10-3|-|13|-|TRBJ2-3
TGTGCCATCAAGGCTGGTCCGGAAGATACGCAGTATTTT
CAIKAGPEDTQYF
>TRBV27|-|14|-|TRBJ2-3
TGTGCCAGCAGCGAAGTGGACTCCACAGATACGCAGTATTTT
CASSEVDSTDTQYF
>TRBV6-1|-|13|-|TRBJ1-3
TGTGCCAGCAGGAGCCCAGGGGAAAACACCATATATTTT
CASRSPGENTIYF